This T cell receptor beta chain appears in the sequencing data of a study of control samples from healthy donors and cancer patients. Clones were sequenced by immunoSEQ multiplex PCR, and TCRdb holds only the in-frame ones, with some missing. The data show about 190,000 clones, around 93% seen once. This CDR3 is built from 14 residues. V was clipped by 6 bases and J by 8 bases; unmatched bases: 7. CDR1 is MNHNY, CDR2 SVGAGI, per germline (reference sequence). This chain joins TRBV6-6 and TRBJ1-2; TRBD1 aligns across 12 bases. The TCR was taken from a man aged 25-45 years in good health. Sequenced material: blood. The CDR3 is CASRVGQGAQGYTF. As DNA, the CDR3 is TGTGCCAGCAGAGTGGGACAGGGGGCGCAGGGCTACACCTTC.